This T cell receptor (beta chain) appears in the sequencing data of a study of neurological immune-mediated disorders. This clonotype occurred a few times. A much larger clone differs by one base, so this may be a read error. V lost 7 bases and J lost 5, with 14 bases in between. The CDR3 totals 13 residues. CDR1 and CDR2 (germline): LGHNA, YSLEER. TCRdb re-derived calls from the 5' RACE reads in MiXCR, one entry per CDR3 protein. The sample carries roughly 62,000 distinct CDR3 sequences, under 5% recorded once. This TCR was sampled from a woman aged 45-59 years with multiple sclerosis. This rearrangement joins TRBV4-3 to TRBJ1-2; D uncertain. Sequences were obtained from PBMCs. The CDR3 region has the DNA TGCGCCAGCACCCCCAAGGAGGGTTATGGCTACACCTTC. It codes for CASTPKEGYGYTF.